This TCR beta chain came from a study of early T cells in non-severe SARS-CoV-2 infection. This clonotype has at least ten counts. Trimming shortened V by 0 bases and J by 0 bases, and 7 bases separated the two germline ends. Germline V CDR1 and CDR2: SGDLS, YYNGEE. CDR3 length: 15 amino acids. TCRdb re-derived calls from the 5' RACE reads in MiXCR, one entry per CDR3 protein. The sample has about 40,000 distinct CDR3 sequences, over 4% seen once; the top ten hold around 5%. The rearrangement links TRBV9 to TRBJ1-5; no firm D call. This TCR derives from an adult who was a healthcare worker with PCR-confirmed SARS-CoV-2 infection or an uninfected control (not recorded which). The source material was whole blood. The CDR3 region is CASSVGVNSNQPQHF. In DNA, the CDR3 is TGTGCCAGCAGCGTAGGGGTAAATAGCAATCAGCCCCAGCATTTT.